The T cell receptor (beta chain) under discussion was sequenced for a study of cytomegalovirus exposure and HLA in healthy donors. Study-level points and caveats: Highest at DRB1 and lowest at HLA-C, TCR association rates differed among HLA loci in a later analysis.

PCR amplification relied on 60 Vbeta primers (plus 13 Jbeta primers). Source study methods: Later work found around 80 million unique TCR beta chains, with 9.5 million to 14 million shared. Produced via immunoSEQ multiplex PCR; TCRdb's table is partial and in-frame only. The V and J calls and clone size are taken from that table; D and trimming were inferred from the DNA. The data show more than 95,000 clones, around a tenth seen once. Note on this clone: Its antigen is not identified.

The germline V gene has CDR1 LGHNA and CDR2 YSLEER. With 0 bases removed from V and 4 bases from J, the gap between germline ends came to 9 bases. The CDR3 covers 14 residues. This TCR was sampled from a man aged 30 to 45 in good health and CMV-seronegative. The genes are TRBV4-3 and TRBJ1-1; a weak D match, TRBD1 (5 bases). Sample: PBMCs. CDR3 amino acids: CASSQESGITEAFF. The DNA of the CDR3 is TGCGCCAGCAGCCAAGAGTCAGGGATCACTGAAGCTTTCTTT.